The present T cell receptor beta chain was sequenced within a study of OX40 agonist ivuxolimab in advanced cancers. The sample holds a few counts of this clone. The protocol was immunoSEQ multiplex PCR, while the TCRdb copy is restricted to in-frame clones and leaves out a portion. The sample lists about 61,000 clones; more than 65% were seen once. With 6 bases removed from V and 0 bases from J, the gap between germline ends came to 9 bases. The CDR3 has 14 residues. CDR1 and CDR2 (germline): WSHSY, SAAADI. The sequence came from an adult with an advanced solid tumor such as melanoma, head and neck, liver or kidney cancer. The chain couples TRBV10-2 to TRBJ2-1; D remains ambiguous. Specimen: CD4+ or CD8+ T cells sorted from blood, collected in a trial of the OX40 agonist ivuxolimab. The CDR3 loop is CASRTPNSYNEQFF. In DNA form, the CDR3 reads TGCGCCAGCAGGACTCCTAACTCCTACAATGAGCAGTTCTTC.